Given below is one T cell receptor (beta chain) in context. The specificity of this receptor is unknown. The data originate from a study of CXCR3-negative and CXCR3-positive naive CD8 T cells (dated by TCRdb to between 2018 and 2020). As for the study more broadly: In total, some 140 million TRB reads were obtained, corresponding to roughly 1.5 +/- 0.3 million reads per library. Diversity and physicochemical repertoire analyses covered around 10 donors pooled from two independent experiments. The TRBV-TRBJ cluster analysis covered naive subsets from a handful of donors and memory cells from 3 donors.

Sequencing took place on a NextSeq 550. The Human TCR Profiling Kit (MiLaboratory) was used to prepare UMI-labeled 5' RACE TRB cDNA libraries. The full amount of extracted RNA was used for cDNA synthesis, and the full amount of resulting cDNA was used for PCR amplification. The libraries were made side by side, with each library going through the same number of PCR cycles. The original methods were these. About 49,000 +/- 11,000 unique UMI-labeled TRB cDNA molecules per library were extracted with MIGEC and MiXCR, with at least two reads per UMI required. On average, roughly 40,000 +/- 10,000 functional in-frame TRB CDR3 nucleotide clonotypes lacking stop codons were found per library. After each sample was downsampled to 5000 UMI-labeled TRB molecules, VDJtools was used to calculate diversity metrics such as normalized Shannon-Wiener and Chao1. VDJtools computed clonotype-size-weighted physicochemical properties of the central five CDR3 residues: interaction energy, strength, volume and Kidera factor 4. The reads underwent TCRdb reprocessing, giving one record for each CDR3 protein sequence and no DNA. These V and J calls are TCRdb output, not the study's own analysis. The table for this sample records 100,000 or so distinct CDR3 sequences. The top ten constitute just over 0.35% of the sample.

Taken from the germline V gene, the CDR1 and CDR2 loops are KGHSH and LQKENI. The CDR3 sequence holds 17 residues, the cysteine and phenylalanine included. DNA is not recorded here. What the work shows at the level of the full study, not this receptor alone: Compared with CXCR3-negative naive cells, CXCR3-positive naive cells had TRB CDR3s with higher hydrophobicity (lower Kidera factor 4), lower energy, and higher strength and volume indices. Freshly isolated PBMCs were used for most assays because CXCR3 expression went down partially after cryopreservation. Similar TRBV-TRBJ usage was shown by naive CXCR3-negative and CXCR3-positive cells from the same donor, whereas distinct patterns were shown by memory cells. Both naive subsets had comparably high repertoire diversity, while memory CD8+ T cells had much lower repertoire diversity. Because surface CD5, which is linked to self-reactivity in mice, was comparable between the naive subsets, TCR interaction strength was also inferred from the physicochemical properties of TRB CDR3s.

Each CD8+ T cell subset was flow-sorted in triplicate, with roughly 300,000 cells per subset placed directly into RLT lysis buffer. Naive CD8+ T cells were defined stringently as CD45RO-CCR7+CD27+CD95- to exclude memory contaminants. Peripheral blood mononuclear cells were isolated from buffy coats by standard density gradient centrifugation. A FACSAria III was used to flow-sort naive CXCR3-negative and CXCR3-positive CD8+ T cells. Total RNA was extracted from sorted cells with an RNeasy Mini Kit. Sequenced input: naive CXCR3+ CD8+ T cells from blood. The sample's cell subset or site label, in plain terms: CD45RO-CCR7+CD27+CD95- naive CD8+ T cells expressing CXCR3 (TNR3+). Here the chain combines TRBV18 and TRBJ1-5. The origin of this receptor is a human donor in good health. Some clones in this sample may be carry-over from other donors' samples. This receptor has the CDR3 CASSPDLLQNSNQPQHF. With all but the CDR3 taken from the reference TRBV18 and TRBJ1-5 genes, the full variable domain is: NAGVMQNPRHLVRRRGQEARLRCSPMKGHSHVYWYRQLPEEGLKFMVYLQKENIIDESGMPKERFSAEFPKEGPSILRIQQVVRGDSAAYFCASSPDLLQNSNQPQHFGDGTRLSIL.